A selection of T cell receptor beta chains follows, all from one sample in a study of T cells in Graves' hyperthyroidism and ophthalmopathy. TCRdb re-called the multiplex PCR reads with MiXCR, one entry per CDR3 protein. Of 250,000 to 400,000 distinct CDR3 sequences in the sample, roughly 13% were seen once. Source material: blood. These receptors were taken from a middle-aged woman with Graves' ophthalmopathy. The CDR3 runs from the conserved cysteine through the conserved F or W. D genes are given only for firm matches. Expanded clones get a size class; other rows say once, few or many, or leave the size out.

cdr3_nt: TGTGCCAGCTCACCGACTAGCGGGAGGGGGTACAATGAGCAGTTCTTC
cdr3_aa: CASSPTSGRGYNEQFF
v_call: TRBV18
d_call: TRBD2
clone_size: few
j_call: TRBJ2-1

cdr3_nt: TGTGCTAGTGCCGTCGGACAATGGGGCTCTGAAGCTTTCTTT
cdr3_aa: CASAVGQWGSEAFF
v_call: TRBV12-5
d_call: NA
clone_size: many
j_call: TRBJ1-1

cdr3_nt: TGTGCCAGGGAACTGGGACAGCCCCAGCATTTT
cdr3_aa: CARELGQPQHF
v_call: TRBV11-2
d_call: NA
clone_size: few
j_call: TRBJ1-5

cdr3_nt: TGTGCCAGCAGGGAACAGTCGGGAGGCTACGAGCAGTACTTC
cdr3_aa: CASREQSGGYEQYF
v_call: TRBV28
d_call: TRBD2
clone_size: many
j_call: TRBJ2-7

cdr3_nt: TGCGCCAGCAGCCGGACAGGGTGGGACACTGAAGCTTTCTTT
cdr3_aa: CASSRTGWDTEAFF
v_call: TRBV5-1
d_call: TRBD1
clone_size: NA
j_call: TRBJ1-1

cdr3_nt: TGTGCCAGCAGGCCTTCGACAGCAACTAATGAAAAACTGTTTTTT
cdr3_aa: CASRPSTATNEKLFF
v_call: TRBV7-2
d_call: NA
clone_size: NA
j_call: TRBJ1-4

cdr3_nt: TGCAGCGTTGAAGATCCTCGCGGGAGGGCCTCGACAGATACGCAGTATTTT
cdr3_aa: CSVEDPRGRASTDTQYF
v_call: TRBV29-1
d_call: TRBD2
clone_size: many
j_call: TRBJ2-3

cdr3_nt: TGTGCCAGCAGTCCCCTACGGGGGGCTACGCAGTATTTT
cdr3_aa: CASSPLRGATQYF
v_call: TRBV12-3/TRBV12-4
d_call: NA
clone_size: many
j_call: TRBJ2-3

cdr3_nt: TGCAGTGCTAGAGATGCGACAGCTGAAAAACTGTTTTTT
cdr3_aa: CSARDATAEKLFF
v_call: TRBV20-1
d_call: NA
clone_size: few
j_call: TRBJ1-4

cdr3_nt: TGTGCCAGCAGCTTACCGGGACAGGGGTACAATGAGCAGTTCTTC
cdr3_aa: CASSLPGQGYNEQFF
v_call: TRBV6-1
d_call: TRBD1
clone_size: many
j_call: TRBJ2-1

cdr3_nt: TGTGCCAGCTCTATCTTGGTGGCACAAAGCTCCTACAATGAGCAGTTCTTC
cdr3_aa: CASSILVAQSSYNEQFF
v_call: TRBV18
d_call: NA
clone_size: few
j_call: TRBJ2-1

cdr3_nt: TGCAGTGCCGCAACCGGGACAGGGGGGGAAAAACTGTTTTTT
cdr3_aa: CSAATGTGGEKLFF
v_call: TRBV20-1
d_call: TRBD1
clone_size: NA
j_call: TRBJ1-4

cdr3_nt: TGTGCCATCAGTGAGTCGGGGGGAAACATGAACACTGAAGCTTTCTTT
cdr3_aa: CAISESGGNMNTEAFF
v_call: TRBV10-3
d_call: NA
clone_size: many
j_call: TRBJ1-1

cdr3_nt: TGTGCCAGCAGCTTAGACAGGGGCCCAGATACGCAGTATTTT
cdr3_aa: CASSLDRGPDTQYF
v_call: TRBV11-2
d_call: NA
clone_size: many
j_call: TRBJ2-3

cdr3_nt: TGCAGTCCCGCTGGTAGCGGGGTGCACAATGAGCAGTTCTTT
cdr3_aa: CSPAGSGVHNEQFF
v_call: TRBV20-1
d_call: TRBD2
clone_size: NA
j_call: TRBJ2-1

cdr3_nt: TGTGCCAGCAGCGGACAACAGGGGGTTAATTCACCCCTCCACTTT
cdr3_aa: CASSGQQGVNSPLHF
v_call: TRBV5-5
d_call: TRBD1
clone_size: NA
j_call: TRBJ1-6

cdr3_nt: TGTGCCAGCAGAAAAGCAGGCGTTAATGAAAAACTGTTTTTT
cdr3_aa: CASRKAGVNEKLFF
v_call: TRBV2
d_call: NA
clone_size: many
j_call: TRBJ1-4

cdr3_nt: TGTGCCAGCAATGAGCGGACTGAAGCTTTCTTT
cdr3_aa: CASNERTEAFF
v_call: TRBV12-3/TRBV12-4
d_call: NA
clone_size: many
j_call: TRBJ1-1

cdr3_nt: TGTGCCAGCAGCCAGAGGCTCGAGCAGTACTTC
cdr3_aa: CASSQRLEQYF
v_call: TRBV11-2
d_call: NA
clone_size: many
j_call: TRBJ2-7

cdr3_nt: TGCAGTGCTAGAGATCGCGGGACACCCAGGATGTCACCCCTCCACTTT
cdr3_aa: CSARDRGTPRMSPLHF
v_call: TRBV20-1
d_call: NA
clone_size: NA
j_call: TRBJ1-6

cdr3_nt: TGTGCCAGCAGCTTACGGTCAGAGACCCAGTACTTC
cdr3_aa: CASSLRSETQYF
v_call: TRBV11-1
d_call: NA
clone_size: many
j_call: TRBJ2-5

cdr3_nt: TGCAGTGCCACCGGGACAGACCAAGAGACCCAGTACTTC
cdr3_aa: CSATGTDQETQYF
v_call: TRBV20-1
d_call: TRBD1
clone_size: many
j_call: TRBJ2-5

cdr3_nt: TGCAGCGTTCGAGAGTTACTAGCGGGAGAAGGCAAAAACATTCAGTACTTC
cdr3_aa: CSVRELLAGEGKNIQYF
v_call: TRBV29-1
d_call: TRBD2
clone_size: NA
j_call: TRBJ2-4

cdr3_nt: TGTGCCAGCAGTTCCACTAGCGGGGGCACAGATACGCAGTATTTT
cdr3_aa: CASSSTSGGTDTQYF
v_call: TRBV6-2/TRBV6-3
d_call: TRBD2
clone_size: NA
j_call: TRBJ2-3

cdr3_nt: TGTGCCAGCAGCCTAGGGACTACCAGGAGGGATACGCAGTATTTT
cdr3_aa: CASSLGTTRRDTQYF
v_call: TRBV7-8
d_call: TRBD2
clone_size: many
j_call: TRBJ2-3

cdr3_nt: TGTGCCAGCAATGCACTAGCGCCGGTGGCCCAGTACTTC
cdr3_aa: CASNALAPVAQYF
v_call: TRBV6-2/TRBV6-3
d_call: TRBD2
clone_size: many
j_call: TRBJ2-5

cdr3_nt: TGTGCCAGCAGTTCCGGACAGACCCTTAGCAATCAGCCCCAGCATTTT
cdr3_aa: CASSSGQTLSNQPQHF
v_call: TRBV27
d_call: NA
clone_size: many
j_call: TRBJ1-5

cdr3_nt: TGTGCCACCAGCACCGGGACATCCTACGAGCAGTACTTC
cdr3_aa: CATSTGTSYEQYF
v_call: TRBV15
d_call: NA
clone_size: NA
j_call: TRBJ2-7

cdr3_nt: TGTGCCAGCAGTTCGGCTCCTATAACTTCACCCCTCCACTTT
cdr3_aa: CASSSAPITSPLHF
v_call: TRBV6-1
d_call: NA
clone_size: NA
j_call: TRBJ1-6